Presented here are 27 T cell receptor beta chains from one specimen sequenced in a study of glioma-infiltrating T cells. Amplification of TCR alpha and beta CDR3 regions from RNA used iRepertoire nested multiplex PCR. Via MiXCR, TCRdb re-called the multiplex PCR reads, giving one row per CDR3 protein. The sample lists about 190,000 distinct CDR3 sequences, over 30% occurring once. The sample was glioma tissue, nonneoplastic brain tissue, or PBMCs (not recorded which). The receptors originated from a human donor with low-grade glioma or glioblastoma, undergoing nonglioma brain surgery, or in good health (not recorded which).

Comments on this clonotype: This sequence may be a read error, since a much larger clone differs from it by one base. The chain recombines TRBV11-2 with TRBJ2-7; possibly TRBD2 for D (5 bases). Trimming removed 0 bases at V and 1 base at J, with 10 bases between. CDR1 SGHAT and CDR2 FQNNGV come from the germline V gene. The CDR3 length is 15 residues. In DNA form, the CDR3 reads TGTGCCAGCAGCTTAGAAGCAACGGGGTCCTACGAGCAGTACTTC. Translating gives CASSLEATGSYEQYF.

This clonotype was found many times. J is TRBJ2-3 and V is TRBV20-1, with 9 bases fitting TRBD2. CDR3 length: 15 residues. Germline V gives CDR1 DFQATT, CDR2 SNEGSKA (reference sequence). In DNA, the CDR3 is TGCAGCTTTGTTAGCGGGGGACCTAGCACAGATACGCAGTATTTT. This sequence encodes CSFVSGGPSTDTQYF.

This clonotype was observed at least ten times. The chain links TRBV4-3 to TRBJ2-5; D may be TRBD1 (5 bases). Between the trimmed V and J ends, which lost 4 bases and 7 bases, there was a span of 13 bases. The CDR3 runs 13 residues. The germline CDR1 and CDR2 sequences are LGHNA and YSLEER. The CDR3 DNA follows: TGCGCCAGCAGCCCCAGACAGTATGGGACCCAGTACTTC. Protein: CASSPRQYGTQYF.

This clonotype was recorded many times. J is TRBJ2-7 and V is TRBV6-2 or TRBV6-3; D unresolved. The CDR3 length is 15 residues. The V gene's germline CDR1 is MNHEY and CDR2 SVGEGT. V dropped 5 bases and J dropped 2 bases, with 16 bases sitting between them. The CDR3 DNA is TGTGCCAGCAGTCAACACTCAGAGTTTACCTACGAGCAGTACTTC. It yields the protein CASSQHSEFTYEQYF.

At least ten counts were recorded for this clonotype. The rearrangement links TRBV5-4 to TRBJ2-3; 10 nucleotides match TRBD1. The V gene end was trimmed by 4 bases and the J gene end by 3 bases; junction bases not matched to a gene: 5. Per germline, CDR1 SGHNT and CDR2 YYREEE (reference sequence). CDR3 size: 15 residues. In nucleotides, the CDR3 is TGTGCCAGCAGCCCGGGGACAGGGGTTACAGATACGCAGTATTTT. Its protein is CASSPGTGVTDTQYF.

The rearrangement links TRBV6-2 or TRBV6-3 to TRBJ2-7; 9 nucleotides line up with TRBD2. The CDR3 is made up of 13 amino acids. The V gene's germline CDR1 is MNHEY and CDR2 SVGEGT. V trimming: 8 bases; J trimming: 2 bases; junction bases outside the gene matches: 4. The CDR3 protein is CASQVAGAYEQYF. CDR3 nucleotides: TGTGCCAGCCAGGTAGCGGGGGCCTACGAGCAGTACTTC.

This clonotype has only one observation. One junction end does not reproduce the germline sequence, and a read error may be involved. The chain is built from TRBV3-1 and TRBJ1-1; D gene ambiguous. The CDR3 has 13 amino acids. In germline, CDR1 is LGHDT, CDR2 YNNKEL (reference sequence). CDR3 sequence reads: CSSLHGAVPDAFF. CDR3 bases: TGTTCCAGCCTCCACGGCGCCGTGCCTGACGCTTTCTTT.

Points on this clonotype: A much bigger clone sits one base away, suggesting this may be a read error. The chain combines TRBV5-1 with TRBJ1-1, with D unresolved. The CDR3 runs 14 residues. In germline, CDR1 is SGHRS, CDR2 YFSETQ. V dropped 1 base and J dropped 1 base, with 8 bases sitting between them. The CDR3 DNA is TGCGCCAGCAGCTTGCCCCAAGCGAACACTGAAGCTTTCTTT. Protein: CASSLPQANTEAFF.

This clonotype has a single count. A read error may be the cause here, since a much bigger clone is one base away. The chain couples TRBV28 to TRBJ2-1, with 7 bases aligning to TRBD1. In germline, CDR1 is MDHEN, CDR2 SYDVKM. Trimming at V came to 4 bases and at J to 6 bases, leaving 6 bases not matched to a gene. The CDR3 loop spans 14 amino acids. The CDR3: CASSSRGQANEQFF. DNA for the CDR3: TGTGCCAGCAGTTCCCGAGGACAGGCCAATGAGCAGTTCTTC.

The V and J genes are TRBV29-1 and TRBJ2-1; TRBD2 might be the D (6 bases). CDR1 and CDR2 from the germline V gene are SQVTM and ANQGSEA. V dropped 6 bases and J dropped 2 bases, with 20 bases sitting between them. The length of the CDR3 is 16 residues. CDR3 sequence reads: CSVGNRGKRAYNEQFF. Here the CDR3 DNA reads TGCAGCGTGGGGAATCGTGGAAAGCGGGCCTACAATGAGCAGTTCTTC.

The V call is TRBV7-9, the J call TRBJ2-7; 11 bases agree with TRBD1. The CDR3 is 15 amino acids. V dropped 6 bases and J dropped 3; count of bases not matched to a gene: 7. In germline, CDR1 is SEHNR, CDR2 FQNEAQ (reference sequence). CDR3 bases: TGTGCCAGCAGTCTCGGGGGGACAGGGGGCTACGAGCAGTACTTC. Translated: CASSLGGTGGYEQYF.

A few counts support this clonotype. The CDR3, as DNA: TGTGCCAGCAGCCAAGGGGTACTAGCGGGAGTATCCTTCGGCACAGATACGCAGTATTTT. This codes for CASSQGVLAGVSFGTDTQYF. This sequence joins TRBV4-2 and TRBJ2-3, with TRBD2 identical over 11 bases. The CDR3 sequence is 20 residues long. Trimming at V came to 1 base and at J to 1 base, leaving 13 bases not matched to a gene. Germline CDR1 and CDR2: LGHNA and YNFKEQ.

J is TRBJ2-2 and V is TRBV29-1; 8 positions agree with TRBD1. Trimming removed 8 bases from V and 7 bases from J; junction bases left unmatched: 12. The CDR3 has 14 residues. CDR1 and CDR2 (germline): SQVTM, ANQGSEA. The CDR3 is CSLTTGGRGGELFF. The CDR3 bases are TGCAGCCTTACAACAGGGGGACGGGGCGGGGAGCTGTTTTTT.

Ten or more counts support this clonotype. The V and J genes are TRBV4-2 and TRBJ1-5; D uncertain. V lost 0 bases and J lost 4, with 7 bases in between. CDR1 is LGHNA and CDR2 is YNFKEQ in the germline V gene. There are 14 residues in the CDR3. CDR3: CASSQDSGNQPQHF. CDR3 in DNA: TGTGCCAGCAGCCAAGACTCAGGAAATCAGCCCCAGCATTTT.

Ten or more counts support this clonotype. The chain carries TRBV15 and TRBJ2-7; D is uncertain. CDR1 is LNHNV, CDR2 YYDKDF, per germline (reference sequence). V was shortened by 5 bases and J by 1 base, with 15 bases between the two germline ends. The CDR3 totals 15 residues. CDR3 DNA: TGTGCCACCAGCGTTGGGATTGATAGGTCCTACGAGCAGTACTTC. Amino acids: CATSVGIDRSYEQYF. Looking up the rest from reference TRBV15 and TRBJ2-7 gives the full variable domain: DAMVIQNPRYQVTQFGKPVTLSCSQTLNHNVMYWYQQKSSQAPKLLFHYYDKDFNNEADTPDNFQSRRPNTSFCFLDIRSPGLGDTAMYLCATSVGIDRSYEQYFGPGTRLTVT.

At least ten counts were recorded for this clonotype. The junction departs from the called germline gene at one end, perhaps through a read error. The rearrangement joins TRBV2 to TRBJ2-5; a possible D gene is TRBD2 (8 bases). This CDR3 region has 16 residues. Germline V gives CDR1 SNHLY, CDR2 FYNNEI. Here the CDR3 reads CASREGTGGGGETQYF. CDR3 bases: TGTGCCAGCAGAGAAGGGACGGGAGGGGGCGGAGAGACCCAGTACTTC.

The CDR3 spells CASSFSSGNREEQYF. The CDR3, as DNA: TGTGCCAGCAGTTTCTCTAGCGGGAATCGGGAAGAGCAGTACTTC. The genes are TRBV28 and TRBJ2-7; 9 bases map to TRBD2. Per germline, CDR1 MDHEN and CDR2 SYDVKM. The CDR3 length is 15 residues. Trimming cost V 3 bases and J 7 bases; bases outside gene matches: 10.

This clonotype was seen many times. V is TRBV25-1 and J is TRBJ1-2; D might be TRBD1 (5 bases). The V gene lost 4 bases and the J gene lost 1 base, with 10 bases spanning the gap. The CDR3 totals 14 residues. The V gene's germline CDR1 is MGHDK and CDR2 SYGVNS. In nucleotides, the CDR3 is TGTGCCAGCAGTGGGGGCGCCTTTAACTATGGCTACACCTTC. This translates into CASSGGAFNYGYTF.

This chain joins TRBV2 and TRBJ2-1; D is uncertain. The CDR3 is 14 residues long. In germline, CDR1 is SNHLY, CDR2 FYNNEI. V lost 8 bases, J lost 8 bases, and 19 bases lay in between. DNA of the CDR3: TGTGCCAGCTGGGCCGGGCAGCCATTTGATGAGCAGTTCTTC. This encodes CASWAGQPFDEQFF. Full variable domain (rest looked up from reference TRBV2 and TRBJ2-1): EPEVTQTPSHQVTQMGQEVILRCVPISNHLYFYWYRQILGQKVEFLVSFYNNEISEKSEIFDDQFSVERPDGSNFTLKIRSTKLEDSAMYFCASWAGQPFDEQFFGPGTRLTVL.

This clonotype was detected ten times or more. The J gene is TRBJ1-2, the V gene TRBV18; D ambiguous. V lost 0 bases, J lost 2 bases, and 16 bases lay in between. CDR1 is KGHSH and CDR2 is LQKENI in the germline V gene. The CDR3 spans 17 residues. The CDR3 here is CASSPPYSEMLNYGYTF. CDR3 bases: TGTGCCAGCTCACCACCGTACAGCGAGATGTTAAACTATGGCTACACCTTC.

In this sample, this clonotype turned up once. This sequence joins TRBV12-5 and TRBJ1-2; D gene ambiguous. The V end was cut by 6 bases, the J end by 5 bases, with 13 bases between. Germline V CDR1 and CDR2: LGHNT, FRNRAP. CDR3 length: 13 amino acids. CDR3 region: CASGRVTGYGYTF. As DNA, the CDR3 is TGTGCTAGTGGCCGGGTCACGGGATATGGCTACACCTTC.

On this clonotype: Given a much more abundant clone one base away, this may be a read error. The chain uses TRBV4-2 and TRBJ2-7, with a possible D match to TRBD1 (5 bases). V was clipped by 9 bases and J by 9 bases, with 24 bases between them. Germline V gene lookup returns CDR1 LGHNA and CDR2 YNFKEQ. CDR3 length: 14 amino acids. CDR3: CARSFGVGQGGQYF. The CDR3 DNA is TGTGCCAGAAGCTTCGGAGTAGGTCAGGGCGGGCAGTACTTC.

This clonotype came up many times. V gene TRBV6-2 or TRBV6-3 combines with J gene TRBJ2-7; 14 positions match TRBD2. The CDR3 covers 16 residues. Germline V CDR1 and CDR2: MNHEY, SVGEGT. V lost 2 bases, J lost 4 bases, and 4 bases stayed unmatched. CDR3 bases: TGTGCCAGCAGTTACGGAGGGACTAGCGGGAGTTACGAGCAGTACTTC. Its translation: CASSYGGTSGSYEQYF.

On this clonotype itself: This may come from a read error, since a much larger clone is one base off. V usage is TRBV11-1 and J usage is TRBJ2-7; TRBD2 matches 7 bases. The length of the CDR3 is 14 residues. V dropped 5 bases and J dropped 3; count of bases not matched to a gene: 7. Germline CDR1 reads SGHAT; CDR2 reads FQDESV (reference sequence). CDR3 sequence: CASSTGLTLYEQYF. The CDR3 DNA follows: TGTGCCAGCAGCACGGGACTAACCCTCTACGAGCAGTACTTC.

This clonotype has ten or more counts. The J gene is TRBJ2-3, the V gene TRBV20-1; maybe TRBD2 (5 bases). The CDR3 has 13 residues. Looked up from germline, CDR1 is DFQATT and CDR2 is SNEGSKA (reference sequence). V was cut by 0 bases and J by 9 bases, with 13 bases left in between. CDR3 bases: TGCAGTGCTAGAGATCCGACTATTCTCACGCAGTATTTT. Its protein product is CSARDPTILTQYF.

This rearrangement joins TRBV4-3 to TRBJ1-1, with 8 bases aligning to TRBD1. This CDR3 has 16 residues. The germline V gene has CDR1 LGHNA and CDR2 YSLEER. The junction had 8 bases not matched to a gene; V was cut back by 0 bases and J by 5 bases. The CDR3 coding sequence is TGCGCCAGCAGCCAAGACTCCAGGGGGCGCAGAACTGAAGCTTTCTTT. This codes for CASSQDSRGRRTEAFF.

This clonotype showed up many times. This sequence joins TRBV20-1 and TRBJ2-7; a possible D gene is TRBD1 (5 bases). Looked up from germline, CDR1 is DFQATT and CDR2 is SNEGSKA (reference sequence). V was trimmed by 6 bases and J by 1 base, leaving 13 bases between them. This CDR3 is built from 13 residues. The CDR3 sequence: CSAESQESYEQYF. CDR3 sequence (DNA): TGCAGTGCAGAGTCACAGGAGTCCTACGAGCAGTACTTC.